This paragraph reports one TCR beta chain. What antigen it recognizes has not been identified. No base quality information exists; no much larger clone differs at one position. These data are taken from a study of control samples from healthy donors and cancer patients (dated by TCRdb to 2018 to 2021). Library preparation used the immunoSEQ multiplex PCR assay. TCRdb took this table from immuneACCESS and kept in-frame rearrangements with V and J called. Such tables lack part of the clones; where checked against another copy, unresolved V genes explain under half of the gap, and the rest is unexplained. For this sample the table gives about 170,000 clones, of which around 95% were detected only once. The top ten constitute approximately 4% of the sample. There are 14 amino acids in the CDR3, from cysteine to phenylalanine inclusive. This entry keeps only the CDR3 DNA: 42 bases, framed from base 1. CDR1 and CDR2 were assigned from the germline V gene as SGHTA and FQGNSA. V is pruned by 3 bases and J by 6 bases, leaving 7 bases of the junction without a gene match.

This TCR was sampled from a woman aged 55-70 years in good health. Sequenced: blood. Here the chain combines TRBV7-2 and TRBJ1-2, with 7 bases in between that match TRBD1. The CDR3 corresponds to CASSFDRVSDGYTF. The DNA sequence follows: TGTGCCAGCAGCTTCGACAGGGTGAGCGATGGCTACACCTTC.